The clone carrying this T cell receptor (beta chain) was picked up a small number of times. Its antigen is currently unknown. Germline CDR1 and CDR2: ENHRY and SYGVKD. This CDR3 is built from 16 residues. Trimming removed 1 base at V and 0 bases at J, with 9 bases between. As the sequencing template, cDNA was produced by extracting RNA and reverse transcribing it. Measured with immunoSEQ multiplex PCR; TCRdb has only the in-frame clones, and not every one. The sample lists roughly 130,000 clones; roughly 58% were seen once. This sample stems from a study of CD8+ T cells in alopecia areata. On the study more broadly: The drug, oral tofacitinib, was given to treated patients at 5 to 10 mg twice daily. Findings and limits, study-wide: The study found higher clonality in lesional than normal scalp, especially in alopecia totalis/universalis.

Alopecia areata patients gave lesional scalp punch biopsies and peripheral blood samples. PBMC-derived CD4+ and CD8+ T cells were sorted. This TCR derives from a human donor with alopecia areata. The gene calls are TRBV10-3 and TRBJ2-2; D possibly corresponds to TRBD1 (5 bases). Sequences were derived from CD4+ T cells sorted from blood, sampled at week 0. Here the CDR3 reads CAISELGHANTGELFF. The CDR3 nucleotides are TGTGCCATCAGTGAGTTAGGACACGCGAACACCGGGGAGCTGTTTTTT.